The 14 T cell receptor beta chains given below trace back to one sample, sequenced in a study of blood T cells in healthy people across ages. Using a J-beta primer mix together with a sample-barcoded 5' primer, a second PCR was run for about 6 to 11 cycles. One entry per CDR3 protein, called by TCRdb with MiXCR from the 5' RACE reads. The table includes about 590,000 distinct CDR3 sequences, about 30% detected once. Sequences were obtained from blood. Receptors originate from a woman of 80 years or more in good health.

This clonotype was seen only a few times. V usage is TRBV19 and J usage is TRBJ1-5; D uncertain. Germline V gene sequence: CDR1 LNHDA, CDR2 SQIVND (reference sequence). With 0 bases removed from V and 1 base from J, the gap between germline ends came to 7 bases. CDR3 size: 15 residues. Written as DNA, the CDR3 is TGTGCCAGTAGTATAGAGGGATTGAGCAATCAGCCCCAGCATTTT. Protein sequence: CASSIEGLSNQPQHF.

The rearrangement joins TRBV6-5 to TRBJ1-3; a weak D match, TRBD1 (5 bases). Between the trimmed V and J ends, which lost 0 bases and 0 bases, there was a span of 12 bases. Germline V lookup: CDR1 MNHEY, CDR2 SVGAGI. This CDR3 is 17 amino acids long. CDR3 in amino acids: CASSYSGRANSGNTIYF. For the CDR3, the DNA is TGTGCCAGCAGTTACTCCGGCAGGGCCAACTCTGGAAACACCATATATTTT.

In its sample, this clonotype was seen a few times. The chain has TRBV28 and TRBJ2-4, with 12 bases aligning to TRBD1. The J call may be wrong; the DNA end is better matched by TRBJ2-5. CDR1 is MDHEN and CDR2 is SYDVKM in the germline V gene. This CDR3 comprises 16 residues. CDR3 in amino acids: CASSFRDRGLEETQYF. Here the CDR3 DNA reads TGTGCCAGCAGCTTCCGGGACAGGGGGCTAGAAGAGACCCAGTACTTC.

This clonotype appeared many times. The chain recombines TRBV28 with TRBJ2-5, with D maybe TRBD2 (7 bases). Germline V gives CDR1 MDHEN, CDR2 SYDVKM. The CDR3 spans 14 residues. Trimming removed 2 bases from V and 7 bases from J, with 14 bases in between. CDR3 region: CASSLGGGGATQYF. DNA of the CDR3: TGTGCCAGCAGTTTAGGAGGAGGGGGGGCGACCCAGTACTTC. Based on the CDR3 plus reference TRBV28 and TRBJ2-5, the full variable domain is DVKVTQSSRYLVKRTGEKVFLECVQDMDHENMFWYRQDPGLGLRLIYFSYDVKMKEKGDIPEGYSVSREKKERFSLILESASTNQTSMYLCASSLGGGGATQYFGPGTRLLVL.

This clonotype was recorded once. The chain combines TRBV5-1 with TRBJ2-1; D is tentatively TRBD1 or TRBD2 (5 bases each). The CDR3 consists of 16 residues. Trimming pared 5 bases from V and 0 bases from J, leaving 15 bases between. From germline, CDR1 is SGHRS and CDR2 YFSETQ. CDR3 in DNA: TGCGCCAGCAGTGGCCGGGGCCAGAGCTCCTACAATGAGCAGTTCTTC. It translates to CASSGRGQSSYNEQFF.

This clonotype was seen only a few times. CDR3 loop: CASSLARGKADTQYF. In DNA, the CDR3 is TGTGCCAGCAGTTTAGCCAGGGGGAAGGCAGATACGCAGTATTTT. The rearrangement uses TRBV12-3 or TRBV12-4 and TRBJ2-3, with 7 bases lining up with TRBD1. The CDR3 has 15 amino acids. V lost 0 bases to trimming and J lost 4 bases; unmatched junction nucleotides: 4.

This clonotype has only a few counts. Given a much more abundant clone one base away, this may be a read error. The chain couples TRBV7-9 to TRBJ2-5, with D possibly matching TRBD1 (5 bases). The CDR3 runs to 13 residues. CDR1 is SEHNR and CDR2 is FQNEAQ in the germline V gene (reference sequence). V was cut by 5 bases and J by 11 bases, with 18 bases left in between. CDR3 region: CASSLREFSEQYF. The CDR3 coding sequence is TGTGCCAGCAGCCTCAGGGAATTCAGTGAGCAGTACTTC.

This clonotype appeared many times. V usage is TRBV20-1 and J usage is TRBJ2-3; 8 nucleotides match TRBD2. After removal of 2 bases from V and 3 bases from J, the junction contained 4 bases not matched to a gene. This CDR3 comprises 14 residues. CDR1 and CDR2 from the germline V gene are DFQATT and SNEGSKA (reference sequence). The DNA for the CDR3 is TGCAGTGCTAGAATTAGCGGGGTTACAGATACGCAGTATTTT. This codes for CSARISGVTDTQYF.

This clonotype was detected a few times. The chain has TRBV30 and TRBJ1-5, with D tentatively TRBD1 (5 bases). The germline gives CDR1 GTSNPN, CDR2 SVGIG (reference sequence). V lost 3 bases and J lost 2, with 17 bases in between. The CDR3 runs 16 residues. Here the CDR3 DNA reads TGTGCCTGGAGCCCACGGGGGAAGCTAGGCAATCAGCCCCAGCATTTT. Protein product: CAWSPRGKLGNQPQHF.

The chain uses TRBV2 and TRBJ1-3; D uncertain. Per the germline V gene, CDR1 is SNHLY and CDR2 is FYNNEI. V shed 2 bases and J shed 1 base, with 6 bases lying between them. The CDR3 contains 14 residues. CDR3 loop: CASSESRSGNTIYF. The CDR3, as DNA: TGTGCCAGCAGTGAAAGTCGTTCTGGAAACACCATATATTTT.

This clonotype was observed a few times. This sequence may be a read error, since a much larger clone differs from it by one base. The genes are TRBV11-3 and TRBJ2-3; maybe TRBD2 (5 bases). The CDR3 extends over 16 amino acids. The V end was cut by 5 bases, the J end by 9 bases, with 24 bases between. Germline V gene lookup returns CDR1 SGHNT and CDR2 YENEEA. CDR3 bases: TGTGCCAGCAGCCCCGGCTGGCGTGGAGGCCCTGAGACGCAGTATTTT. It encodes CASSPGWRGGPETQYF.

There are a few counts of this clonotype. The J gene is TRBJ2-7, the V gene TRBV11-2; TRBD1 matches 10 bases. The CDR3 totals 16 residues. Germline V gives CDR1 SGHAT, CDR2 FQNNGV. Trimming at V came to 6 bases and at J to 3 bases, leaving 11 bases not matched to a gene. The CDR3 sequence is CASRIGTGVQFYEQYF. In nucleotides, the CDR3 is TGTGCCAGCAGAATCGGGACAGGGGTACAGTTCTACGAGCAGTACTTC.

The rearrangement uses TRBV20-1 and TRBJ2-1; 8 bases line up with TRBD2. Trimming removed 4 bases from V and 4 bases from J; junction bases left unmatched: 6. The germline gives CDR1 DFQATT, CDR2 SNEGSKA (reference sequence). The CDR3 has 14 amino acids. Here the CDR3 DNA reads TGCAGTGCTACCGGACTAGCACAGTACAATGAGCAGTTCTTC. Residues: CSATGLAQYNEQFF.

This clonotype was seen once. Just one base apart from a much larger clone, this may be a read error. This rearrangement joins TRBV5-1 to TRBJ1-1; a weak D match, TRBD1 (6 bases). This CDR3 spans 14 amino acids. Germline V gene data show CDR1 as SGHRS and CDR2 as YFSETQ. V was clipped by 6 bases and J by 4 bases, with 16 bases between them. The CDR3 bases are TGCGCCAGCAACACAGGACAGCTCCCCACTGAAGCTTTCTTT. It specifies CASNTGQLPTEAFF.